The rows below give T cell receptor beta chains drawn from one sample of a study of cytomegalovirus exposure and HLA in healthy donors. Sequenced by immunoSEQ multiplex PCR; TCRdb stores in-frame clones only, minus some. The top ten clones hold approximately 1.5% of a sample with some 150,000 clones, more than 65% of them seen once. Sample: PBMCs. These TCRs come from a male donor in good health and CMV-seronegative. The CDR3 runs from the conserved cysteine through the conserved F or W. A D gene is named only where the DNA matches it firmly. Size values are once, few and many counts, or a class for expanded clones, and some rows have none.

cdr3_aa cdr3_nt clone_size d_call v_call cdr3_length j_call
CSSSLVRSDEQFF TGTTCCAGCAGCTTAGTACGCTCGGATGAGCAGTTCTTC - - TRBV7-9 13 TRBJ2-1
CASSPPGSYNEQFF TGTGCCAGCAGTCCTCCGGGATCCTACAATGAGCAGTTCTTC - - TRBV28 14 TRBJ2-1
CASSELAVDPMQYF TGTGCCAGCAGTGAACTAGCCGTGGATCCAATGCAGTACTTC few - TRBV28 14 TRBJ2-7
CASSLWDRSSYEQYF TGTGCCAGCAGCCTTTGGGACAGGAGCTCCTACGAGCAGTACTTC - TRBD1 TRBV7-2 15 TRBJ2-7
CAIKGQGQETQYF TGTGCCATCAAGGGACAGGGCCAAGAGACCCAGTACTTC - TRBD1 TRBV10-3 13 TRBJ2-5
CASTLLAGDNEQFF TGTGCCAGCACCCTGCTAGCGGGAGACAATGAGCAGTTCTTC few TRBD2 TRBV27 14 TRBJ2-1
CASRGRYYGYTF TGTGCCAGCAGGGGGCGTTACTATGGCTACACCTTC - - TRBV2 12 TRBJ1-2
CASSLGLAGEGEQFF TGTGCCAGCAGCTTGGGACTAGCGGGAGAGGGTGAGCAGTTCTTC - TRBD2 TRBV11-3 15 TRBJ2-1
CASSMGTNTGELFF TGTGCCAGTAGTATGGGCACGAACACCGGGGAGCTGTTTTTT - - TRBV19 14 TRBJ2-2
CASSLAGGKDEQFF TGTGCCAGCAGTCTAGCGGGAGGGAAGGATGAGCAGTTCTTC once TRBD2 TRBV7-3 14 TRBJ2-1
CSVKGSIAYEQYF TGCAGCGTCAAGGGGTCTATTGCCTACGAGCAGTACTTC - - TRBV29-1 13 TRBJ2-7
CASSPPEGLFYEQYF TGTGCCAGCTCCCCACCTGAAGGACTATTCTACGAGCAGTACTTC few - TRBV18 15 TRBJ2-7
CSSSLDSSLAEQYF TGTTCCAGCAGCTTAGACTCGTCGCTCGCCGAGCAGTACTTC - - TRBV7-9 14 TRBJ2-7
CASSARGEQYF TGTGCCAGCAGTGCCAGGGGCGAGCAGTACTTC - - TRBV28 11 TRBJ2-7
CASSHLQGFSYNSPLHF TGTGCCAGCAGTCATTTACAGGGGTTCTCCTATAATTCACCCCTCCACTTT - TRBD1 TRBV5-4 17 TRBJ1-6
CASTPSGSNTGELFF TGTGCCAGCACCCCAAGCGGGAGTAACACCGGGGAGCTGTTTTTT - TRBD2 TRBV6-6 15 TRBJ2-2
CASSLGGDSYNEQFF TGCGCCAGCAGCTTGGGGGGGGACTCCTACAATGAGCAGTTCTTC - - TRBV5-1 15 TRBJ2-1
CASRKTGGEYNEQFF TGTGCCAGCAGGAAGACAGGGGGCGAGTACAATGAGCAGTTCTTC - TRBD1 TRBV27 15 TRBJ2-1
CATQGNNSPLHF TGTGCCACACAGGGAAATAATTCACCCCTCCACTTT - - TRBV10-3 12 TRBJ1-6
CASTPRGQGADTQYF TGTGCCAGCACCCCTCGGGGGCAGGGGGCAGATACGCAGTATTTT few - TRBV2 15 TRBJ2-3
CASSQARGTEAFF TGCGCCAGCAGCCAAGCAAGGGGAACTGAAGCTTTCTTT - - TRBV4-1 13 TRBJ1-1
CASSLGLTEAFF TGTGCCAGCAGCTTAGGGCTTACTGAAGCTTTCTTT - - TRBV7-9 12 TRBJ1-1
CASIGGQETQYF TGTGCCAGCATCGGGGGCCAAGAGACCCAGTACTTC - - TRBV28 12 TRBJ2-5
CSSSLLGIAGDEQYF TGTTCCAGCAGCTTATTAGGAATAGCGGGAGACGAGCAGTACTTC - TRBD2 TRBV7-9 15 TRBJ2-7
CASSSLGGGPKETQYF TGTGCCAGCAGTTCCCTGGGCGGGGGCCCCAAAGAGACCCAGTACTTC - - TRBV28 16 TRBJ2-5